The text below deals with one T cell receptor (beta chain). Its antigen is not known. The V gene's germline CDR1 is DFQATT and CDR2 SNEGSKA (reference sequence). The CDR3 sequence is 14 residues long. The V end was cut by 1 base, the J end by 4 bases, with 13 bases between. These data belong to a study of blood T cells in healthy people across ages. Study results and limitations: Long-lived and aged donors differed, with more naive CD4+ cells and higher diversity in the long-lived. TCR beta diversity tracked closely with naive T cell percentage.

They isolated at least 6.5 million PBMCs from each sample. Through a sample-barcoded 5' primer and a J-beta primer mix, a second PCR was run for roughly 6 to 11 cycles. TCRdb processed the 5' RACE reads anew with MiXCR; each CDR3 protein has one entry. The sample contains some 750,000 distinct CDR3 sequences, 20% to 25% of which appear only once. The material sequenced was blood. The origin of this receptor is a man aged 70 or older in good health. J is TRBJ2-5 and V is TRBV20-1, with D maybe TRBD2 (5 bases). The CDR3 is CSARGTLRGETQYF. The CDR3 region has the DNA TGCAGTGCTAGAGGCACTCTCCGGGGAGAGACCCAGTACTTC.